This record looks at one T cell receptor beta chain sequence and its context. Donors were nominally healthy when sampled, though unrecorded immune exposures were likely. With 60 Vbeta and 13 Jbeta primers, the PCR was carried out. Only in-frame clones appear in the TCRdb table, and some are missing; sequencing was by immunoSEQ multiplex PCR. The data hold tens of thousands of clones, with 60% to 85% observed a single time. This CDR3 spans 13 amino acids. Trimming pared 3 bases from V and 4 bases from J, leaving 9 bases between. Germline-derived CDR1 and CDR2 are LGHNT and FRNRAP. The data are from a study of cytomegalovirus exposure and HLA in healthy donors.

The sample was PBMCs. This chain links TRBV12-5 with TRBJ1-2, with no clear D. This TCR was recovered from a man aged 25-45 years in good health and CMV-seropositive. The CDR3 DNA sequence: TGTGCTAGTGGTTTCAACCTCGGCTATGGCTACACCTTC. It translates to CASGFNLGYGYTF.